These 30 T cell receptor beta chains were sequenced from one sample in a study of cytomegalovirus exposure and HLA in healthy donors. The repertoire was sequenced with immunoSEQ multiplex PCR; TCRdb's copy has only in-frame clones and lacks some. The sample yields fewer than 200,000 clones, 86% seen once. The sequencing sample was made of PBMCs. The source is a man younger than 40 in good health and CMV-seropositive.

CDR3 region: CASSGQGAWADTQYF. The CDR3 bases are TGTGCCAGCAGCGGACAGGGGGCTTGGGCAGATACGCAGTATTTT. V and J are TRBV6-5 and TRBJ2-3; 11 bases match TRBD1. J lost 4 bases, V lost 6 bases, and 6 bases had no gene match. Germline loops: CDR1 MNHEY, CDR2 SVGAGI. CDR3 length: 15 residues.

This CDR3 is CASSDGGGYTF. Here the CDR3 DNA reads TGTGCCAGCAGTGACGGGGGTGGGTACACCTTC. The gene calls are TRBV6-1 and TRBJ1-2, with a tentative D call TRBD1 (5 bases). The CDR3 spans 11 residues. V gave up 3 bases and J gave up 11 bases, with 10 bases separating them. Germline CDR1 is MNHNS and CDR2 is SASEGT.

The CDR3 DNA sequence: TGTGCCAGTCAGGACAGGCTTGCTTCGGGTGAAGCTTTCTTT. It translates to CASQDRLASGEAFF. The chain links TRBV19 to TRBJ1-1, with 7 bases fitting TRBD1. J gave up 7 bases and V 8 bases, and 13 bases lay outside the gene matches. Germline lookup yields CDR1 LNHDA and CDR2 SQIVND (reference sequence). The CDR3 covers 14 residues.

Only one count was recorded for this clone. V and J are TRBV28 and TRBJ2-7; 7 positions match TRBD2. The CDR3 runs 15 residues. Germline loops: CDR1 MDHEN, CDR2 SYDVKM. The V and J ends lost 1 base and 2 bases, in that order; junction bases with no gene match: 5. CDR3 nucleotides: TGTGCCAGCAGTTTATTTACGGGAGGACCCTACGAGCAGTACTTC. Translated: CASSLFTGGPYEQYF.

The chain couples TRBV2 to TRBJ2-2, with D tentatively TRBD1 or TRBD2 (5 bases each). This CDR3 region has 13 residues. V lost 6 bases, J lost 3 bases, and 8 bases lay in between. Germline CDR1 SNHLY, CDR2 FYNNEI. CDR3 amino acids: CASRGPDTGELFF. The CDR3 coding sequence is TGTGCCAGCAGGGGACCCGACACCGGGGAGCTGTTTTTT.

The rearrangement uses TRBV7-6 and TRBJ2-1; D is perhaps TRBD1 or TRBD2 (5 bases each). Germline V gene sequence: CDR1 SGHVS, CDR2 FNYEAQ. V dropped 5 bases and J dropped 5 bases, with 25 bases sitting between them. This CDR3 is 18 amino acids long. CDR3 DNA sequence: TGTGCCAGCAGCCCAACCCAGGGAGCCTTCCTCTACGACAATGAGCAGTTCTTC. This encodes CASSPTQGAFLYDNEQFF.

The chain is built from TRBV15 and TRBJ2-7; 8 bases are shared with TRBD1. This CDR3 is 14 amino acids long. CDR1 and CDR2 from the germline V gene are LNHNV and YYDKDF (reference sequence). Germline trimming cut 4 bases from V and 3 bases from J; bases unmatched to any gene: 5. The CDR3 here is CATSIDRGLYEQYF. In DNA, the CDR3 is TGTGCCACCAGCATTGACAGGGGTCTCTACGAGCAGTACTTC.

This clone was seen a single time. CDR3 sequence: CATVDRGRHGYTF. As DNA, the CDR3 is TGTGCCACCGTCGACAGGGGACGTCATGGCTACACCTTC. The V gene is TRBV10-3, the J gene TRBJ1-2; 8 positions match TRBD1. CDR3 length: 13 amino acids. V shed 10 bases and J 6 bases; nucleotides not matched to a gene: 10. Germline CDR1 reads ENHRY; CDR2 reads SYGVKD.

The CDR3: CASSLFGDTQYF. The DNA of the CDR3 is TGTGCCAGCAGTTTATTCGGAGATACGCAGTATTTT. V and J are TRBV27 and TRBJ2-3; no clear D gene. The CDR3 length is 12 residues. V was pared by 1 base and J by 5 bases, with 4 bases between. Germline values: CDR1 MNHEY, CDR2 SMNVEV (reference sequence).

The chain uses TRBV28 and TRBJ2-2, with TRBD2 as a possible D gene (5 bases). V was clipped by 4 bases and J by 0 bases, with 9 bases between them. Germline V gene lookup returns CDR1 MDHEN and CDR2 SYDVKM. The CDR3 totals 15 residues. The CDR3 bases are TGTGCCAGCAGTTATTGGCGGGCGAACACCGGGGAGCTGTTTTTT. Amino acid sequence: CASSYWRANTGELFF. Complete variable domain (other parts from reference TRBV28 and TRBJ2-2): DVKVTQSSRYLVKRTGEKVFLECVQDMDHENMFWYRQDPGLGLRLIYFSYDVKMKEKGDIPEGYSVSREKKERFSLILESASTNQTSMYLCASSYWRANTGELFFGEGSRLTVL.

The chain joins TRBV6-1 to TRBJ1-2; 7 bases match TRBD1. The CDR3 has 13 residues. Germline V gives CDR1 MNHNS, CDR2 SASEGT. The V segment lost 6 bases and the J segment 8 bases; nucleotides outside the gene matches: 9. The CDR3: CASRVTGMWGYTF. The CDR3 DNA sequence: TGTGCCAGCAGAGTGACAGGGATGTGGGGCTACACCTTC.

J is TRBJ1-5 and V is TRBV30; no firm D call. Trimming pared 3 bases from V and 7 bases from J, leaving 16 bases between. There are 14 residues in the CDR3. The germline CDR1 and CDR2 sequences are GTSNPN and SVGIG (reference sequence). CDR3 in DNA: TGTGCCTGGAGCCTTGTAGGAGCAAGGCAGCCCCAGCATTTT. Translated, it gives CAWSLVGARQPQHF.

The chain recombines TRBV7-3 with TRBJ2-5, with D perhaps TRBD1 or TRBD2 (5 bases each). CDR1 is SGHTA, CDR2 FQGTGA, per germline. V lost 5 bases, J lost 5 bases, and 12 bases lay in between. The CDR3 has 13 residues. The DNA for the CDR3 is TGTGCCAGCAGCGCGAACTGGGGGGAGACCCAGTACTTC. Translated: CASSANWGETQYF. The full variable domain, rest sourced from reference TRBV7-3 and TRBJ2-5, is GAGVSQTPSNKVTEKGKYVELRCDPISGHTALYWYRQSLGQGPEFLIYFQGTGAADDSGLPNDRFFAVRPEGSVSTLKIQRTERGDSAVYLCASSANWGETQYFGPGTRLLVL.

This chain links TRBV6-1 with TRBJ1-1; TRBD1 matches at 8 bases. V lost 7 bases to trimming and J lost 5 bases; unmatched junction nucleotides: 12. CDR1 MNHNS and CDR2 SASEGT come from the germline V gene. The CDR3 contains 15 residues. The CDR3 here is CASKRIGQGKTEAFF. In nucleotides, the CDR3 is TGTGCCAGCAAAAGGATAGGACAGGGAAAGACTGAAGCTTTCTTT.

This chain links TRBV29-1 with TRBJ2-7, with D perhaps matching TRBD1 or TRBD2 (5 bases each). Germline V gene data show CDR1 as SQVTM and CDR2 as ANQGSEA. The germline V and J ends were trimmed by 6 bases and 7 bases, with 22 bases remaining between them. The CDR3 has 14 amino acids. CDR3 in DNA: TGCAGCGTGTCCGACAGTGGGAGTCTTGGGGAGCAGTACTTC. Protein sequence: CSVSDSGSLGEQYF.

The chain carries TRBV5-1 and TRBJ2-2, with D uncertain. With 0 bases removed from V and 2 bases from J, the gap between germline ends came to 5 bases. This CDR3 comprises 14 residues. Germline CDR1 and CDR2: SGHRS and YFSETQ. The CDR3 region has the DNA TGCGCCAGCAGCTTGGTCCCTAACACCGGGGAGCTGTTTTTT. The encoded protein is CASSLVPNTGELFF.

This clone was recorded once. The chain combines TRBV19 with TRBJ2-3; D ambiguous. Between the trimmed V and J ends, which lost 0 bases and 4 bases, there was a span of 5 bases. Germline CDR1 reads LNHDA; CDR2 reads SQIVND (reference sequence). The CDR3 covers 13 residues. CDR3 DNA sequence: TGTGCCAGTAGTATAGAAGTGGCAGATACGCAGTATTTT. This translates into CASSIEVADTQYF.

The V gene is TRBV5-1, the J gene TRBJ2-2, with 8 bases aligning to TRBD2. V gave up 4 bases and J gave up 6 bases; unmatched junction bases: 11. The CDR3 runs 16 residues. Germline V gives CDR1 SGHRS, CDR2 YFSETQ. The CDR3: CASSQPGTSRPGELFF. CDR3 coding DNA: TGCGCCAGCAGCCAACCCGGGACTAGTCGTCCCGGGGAGCTGTTTTTT. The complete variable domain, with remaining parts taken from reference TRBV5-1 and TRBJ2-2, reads KAGVTQTPRYLIKTRGQQVTLSCSPISGHRSVSWYQQTPGQGLQFLFEYFSETQRNKGNFPGRFSGRQFSNSRSEMNVSTLELGDSALYLCASSQPGTSRPGELFFGEGSRLTVL.

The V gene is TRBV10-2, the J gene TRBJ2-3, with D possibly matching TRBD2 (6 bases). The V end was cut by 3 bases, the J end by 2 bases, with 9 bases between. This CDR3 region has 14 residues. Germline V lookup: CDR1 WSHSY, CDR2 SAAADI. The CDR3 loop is CASSDGGDTDTQYF. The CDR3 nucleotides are TGCGCCAGCAGTGACGGCGGGGACACAGATACGCAGTATTTT.

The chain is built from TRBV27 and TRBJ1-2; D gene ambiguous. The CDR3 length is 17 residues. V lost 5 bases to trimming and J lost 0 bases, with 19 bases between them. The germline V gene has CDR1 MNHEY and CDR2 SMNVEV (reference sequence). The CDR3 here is CASSPEAEQSSNYGYTF. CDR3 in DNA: TGTGCCAGCAGTCCAGAAGCGGAACAGTCATCTAACTATGGCTACACCTTC.

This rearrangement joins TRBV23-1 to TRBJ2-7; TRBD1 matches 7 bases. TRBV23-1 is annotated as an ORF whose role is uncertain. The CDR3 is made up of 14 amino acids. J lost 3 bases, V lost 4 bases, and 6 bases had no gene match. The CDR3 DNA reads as TGCGCCAGCAGTCCGAGACAGGGACGCTACGAGCAGTACTTC. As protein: CASSPRQGRYEQYF.

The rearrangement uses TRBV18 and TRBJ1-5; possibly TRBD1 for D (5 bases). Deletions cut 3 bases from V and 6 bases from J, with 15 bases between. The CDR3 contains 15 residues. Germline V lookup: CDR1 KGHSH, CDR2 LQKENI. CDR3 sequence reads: CASSPLYSQVQPQHF. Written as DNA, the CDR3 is TGTGCCAGCTCACCGCTATATTCACAGGTTCAGCCCCAGCATTTT. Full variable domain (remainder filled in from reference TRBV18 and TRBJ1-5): NAGVMQNPRHLVRRRGQEARLRCSPMKGHSHVYWYRQLPEEGLKFMVYLQKENIIDESGMPKERFSAEFPKEGPSILRIQQVVRGDSAAYFCASSPLYSQVQPQHFGDGTRLSIL.

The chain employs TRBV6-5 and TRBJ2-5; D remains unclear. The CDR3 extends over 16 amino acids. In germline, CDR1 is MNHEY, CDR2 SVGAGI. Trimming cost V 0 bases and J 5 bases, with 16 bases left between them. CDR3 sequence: CASSYSTSPKPETQYF. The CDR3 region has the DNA TGTGCCAGCAGTTACTCGACATCCCCAAAACCGGAGACCCAGTACTTC.

The CDR3 DNA reads TGTGCTAGTGGCCCTGAGGGGGCCGGGGAGCTGTTTTTT. Translation gives CASGPEGAGELFF. The chain combines TRBV12-5 with TRBJ2-2, with D possibly being TRBD1 (6 bases). This CDR3 contains 13 residues. The ends were cut back, 6 bases at V and 6 bases at J, with 11 bases in the middle. Looked up from germline, CDR1 is LGHNT and CDR2 is FRNRAP.

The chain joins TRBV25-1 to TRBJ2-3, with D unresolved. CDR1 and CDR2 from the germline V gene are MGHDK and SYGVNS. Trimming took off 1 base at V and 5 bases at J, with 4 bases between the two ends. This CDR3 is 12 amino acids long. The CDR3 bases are TGTGCCAGCAGTGAATCGGGAGATACGCAGTATTTT. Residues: CASSESGDTQYF.

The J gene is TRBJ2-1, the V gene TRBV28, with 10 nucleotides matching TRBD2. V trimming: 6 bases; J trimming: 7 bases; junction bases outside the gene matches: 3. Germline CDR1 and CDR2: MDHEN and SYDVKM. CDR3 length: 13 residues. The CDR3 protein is CASRRAGGNEQFF. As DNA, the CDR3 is TGTGCCAGCAGACGAGCGGGAGGGAATGAGCAGTTCTTC.

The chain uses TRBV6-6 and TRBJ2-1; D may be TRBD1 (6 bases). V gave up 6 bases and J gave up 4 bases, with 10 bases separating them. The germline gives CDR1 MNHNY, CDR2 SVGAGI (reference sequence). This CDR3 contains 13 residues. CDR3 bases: TGTGCCAGCAGCTGGACAGAGTACAATGAGCAGTTCTTC. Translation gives CASSWTEYNEQFF.

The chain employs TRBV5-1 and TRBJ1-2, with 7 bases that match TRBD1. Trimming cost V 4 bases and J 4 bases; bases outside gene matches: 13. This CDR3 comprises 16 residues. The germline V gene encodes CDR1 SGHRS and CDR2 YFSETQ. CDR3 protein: CASSPQTGNVLYGYTF. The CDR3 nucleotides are TGCGCCAGCAGCCCCCAGACAGGGAATGTCCTCTATGGCTACACCTTC.

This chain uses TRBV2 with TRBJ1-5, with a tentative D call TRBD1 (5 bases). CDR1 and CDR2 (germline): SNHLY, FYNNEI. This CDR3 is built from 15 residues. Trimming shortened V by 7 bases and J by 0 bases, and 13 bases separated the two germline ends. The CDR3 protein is CASTIGHGSNQPQHF. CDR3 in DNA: TGTGCCAGCACTATAGGACATGGTAGCAATCAGCCCCAGCATTTT.

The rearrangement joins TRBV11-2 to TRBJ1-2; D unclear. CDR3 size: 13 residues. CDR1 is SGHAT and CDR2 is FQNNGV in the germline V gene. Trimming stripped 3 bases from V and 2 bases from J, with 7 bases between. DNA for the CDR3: TGTGCCAGCAGCTTCTTTGGGAACTATGGCTACACCTTC. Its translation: CASSFFGNYGYTF.